This T cell receptor beta chain was identified during a study of shared clonotypes between healthy human individuals. The length of the CDR3 is 15 residues. CDR1 is MNHNS, CDR2 SASEGT, per germline. Trimming removed 8 bases from V and 2 bases from J; junction bases left unmatched: 8. TCRdb keeps only in-frame clones here, not all; method: immunoSEQ multiplex PCR. Among under 2.5 million clones listed, around 93% were seen once. V gene TRBV6-1 combines with J gene TRBJ2-1; 8 bases fit TRBD1. This sequence was found in a man aged 18 to 30 in good health. Some clones in this sample may be carry-over from other donors' samples. Sequenced sample: naive CD4+ T cells from PBMCs. Subset reported: CD45RA+ positively selected. In DNA form, the CDR3 reads TGTGCCAGCGACAAGGGGGACAGGACCTACAATGAGCAGTTCTTC. Its protein is CASDKGDRTYNEQFF.